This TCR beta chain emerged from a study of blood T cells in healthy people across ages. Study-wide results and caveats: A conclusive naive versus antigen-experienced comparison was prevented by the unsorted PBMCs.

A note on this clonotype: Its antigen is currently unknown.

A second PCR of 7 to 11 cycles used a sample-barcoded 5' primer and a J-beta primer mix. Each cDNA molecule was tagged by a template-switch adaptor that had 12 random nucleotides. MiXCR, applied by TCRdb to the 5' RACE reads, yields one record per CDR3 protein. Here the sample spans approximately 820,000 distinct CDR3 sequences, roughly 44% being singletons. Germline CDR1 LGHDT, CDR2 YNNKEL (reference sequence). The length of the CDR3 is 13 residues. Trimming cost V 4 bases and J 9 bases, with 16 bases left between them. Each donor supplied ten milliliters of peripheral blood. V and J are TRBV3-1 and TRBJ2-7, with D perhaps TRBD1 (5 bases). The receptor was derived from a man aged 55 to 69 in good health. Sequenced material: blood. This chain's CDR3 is CASSPLDTSAQYF. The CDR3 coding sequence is TGTGCCAGCAGCCCCCTGGACACCTCGGCGCAGTACTTC.